Listed here are 4 T cell receptor beta chains from one sample, sequenced in a study of T-cell memory formation after mild COVID-19. TCRdb passed the 5' RACE reads through MiXCR, listing each CDR3 protein once. The sample contains roughly 600,000 distinct CDR3 sequences, around 17% of which appear only once. The material sequenced was PBMCs or a T cell subset sorted from them (not recorded which). These receptors were collected from an adult woman who had mild COVID-19 (a few samples of this study predate the infection). Cell type and time point are not known.

This clonotype was picked up a small number of times. V gene TRBV6-5 combines with J gene TRBJ2-5; 7 positions agree with TRBD1. This CDR3 comprises 14 residues. V was clipped by 6 bases and J by 1 base; unmatched bases: 5. The germline V gene encodes CDR1 MNHEY and CDR2 SVGAGI. CDR3 coding DNA: TGTGCCAGCAGCCTTGACAGGGTCCAAGAGACCCAGTACTTC. Residues: CASSLDRVQETQYF.

V and J are TRBV30 and TRBJ1-1; D not certain. Looked up from germline, CDR1 is GTSNPN and CDR2 is SVGIG (reference sequence). With 2 bases removed from V and 4 bases from J, the gap between germline ends came to 11 bases. The CDR3 is 13 amino acids. The CDR3 protein is CAWSTLVVTEAFF. The CDR3 DNA reads TGTGCCTGGAGTACCCTGGTTGTCACTGAAGCTTTCTTT.

This clonotype appeared a few times. The chain combines TRBV29-1 with TRBJ1-1; D is ambiguous. This CDR3 is 14 amino acids long. Between the trimmed V and J ends, which lost 6 bases and 4 bases, there was a span of 18 bases. Germline lookup yields CDR1 SQVTM and CDR2 ANQGSEA. The DNA of the CDR3 is TGCAGCGTCGATCTAGGACCCCGGGGCACTGAAGCTTTCTTT. It encodes CSVDLGPRGTEAFF. Supplemented by reference TRBV29-1 and TRBJ1-1, the full variable domain reads SAVISQKPSRDICQRGTSLTIQCQVDSQVTMMFWYRQQPGQSLTLIATANQGSEATYESGFVIDKFPISRPNLTFSTLTVSNMSPEDSSIYLCSVDLGPRGTEAFFGQGTRLTVV.

V and J are TRBV24-1 and TRBJ1-5, with 10 bases identical to TRBD1. Germline V gene sequence: CDR1 KGHDR, CDR2 SFDVKD. This CDR3 region has 15 residues. V shed 5 bases and J 7 bases; nucleotides not matched to a gene: 7. The CDR3: CATSALGTGEQPQHF. CDR3 DNA sequence: TGTGCCACCAGTGCCTTAGGGACAGGGGAACAGCCCCAGCATTTT.